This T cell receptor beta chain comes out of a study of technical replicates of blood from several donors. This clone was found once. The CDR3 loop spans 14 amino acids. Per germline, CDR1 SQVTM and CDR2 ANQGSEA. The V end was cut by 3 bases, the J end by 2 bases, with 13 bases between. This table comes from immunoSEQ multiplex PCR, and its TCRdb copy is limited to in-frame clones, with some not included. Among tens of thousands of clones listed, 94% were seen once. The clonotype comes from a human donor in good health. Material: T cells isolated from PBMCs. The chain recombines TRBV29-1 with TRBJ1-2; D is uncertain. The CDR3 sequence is CSVEVRQLNYGYTF. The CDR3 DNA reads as TGCAGCGTTGAGGTGCGGCAGTTGAACTATGGCTACACCTTC. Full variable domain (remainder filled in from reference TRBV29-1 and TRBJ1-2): SAVISQKPSRDICQRGTSLTIQCQVDSQVTMMFWYRQQPGQSLTLIATANQGSEATYESGFVIDKFPISRPNLTFSTLTVSNMSPEDSSIYLCSVEVRQLNYGYTFGSGTRLTVV.